This T cell receptor beta chain derives from a study of technical replicates of blood from a few donors. The CDR3 loop spans 17 amino acids. The table came from immunoSEQ multiplex PCR; TCRdb's copy has only in-frame clones and leaves some out. The sample holds 75,000 to 85,000 clones, about 81% seen once. The sample taken for sequencing was PBMCs. The TCR sequence derives from a human donor in good health. Some clones in this sample may be carry-over from other donors' samples. The chain combines TRBV21-1 with TRBJ2-7; the table's D call TRBD2 went unverified against the DNA. TRBV21-1 is a listed pseudogene. CDR3 residues: CASSTRTATVNTREQYF. DNA of the CDR3: TGTGCCAGCAGCACGAGAACGGCCACCGTAAACACGAGGGAGCAGTACTTC.